The clone carrying this TCR beta chain was seen once. This entry comes from a study of blood T cell repertoires in COVID-19. The data were produced by immunoSEQ multiplex PCR, yet TCRdb's version contains in-frame clones alone and is incomplete. Among about 140,000 clones listed, roughly 78% were seen once. The germline CDR1 and CDR2 sequences are MDHEN and SYDVKM. With 6 bases removed from V and 8 bases from J, the gap between germline ends came to 22 bases. The CDR3 is 16 residues long. V gene TRBV28 combines with J gene TRBJ1-4; a weak D match, TRBD1 (5 bases). Sequenced input: PBMCs or T cells enriched from blood (not recorded which). The sequence was collected from a woman between 50 and 59 years old who had recovered from COVID-19. The CDR3 region is CASRAALGPRGEKLFF. In DNA form, the CDR3 reads TGTGCCAGCAGAGCCGCCTTGGGGCCGCGGGGAGAAAAACTGTTTTTT.